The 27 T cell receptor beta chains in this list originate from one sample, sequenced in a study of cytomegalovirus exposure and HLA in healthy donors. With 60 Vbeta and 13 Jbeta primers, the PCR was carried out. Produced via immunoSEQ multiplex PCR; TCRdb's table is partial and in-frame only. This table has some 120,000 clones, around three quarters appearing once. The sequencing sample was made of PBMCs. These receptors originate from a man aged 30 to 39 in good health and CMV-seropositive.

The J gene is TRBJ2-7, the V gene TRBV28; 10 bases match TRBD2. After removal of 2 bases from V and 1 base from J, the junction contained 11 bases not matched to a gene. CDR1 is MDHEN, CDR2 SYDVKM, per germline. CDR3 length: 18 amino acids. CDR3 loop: CASSLPRGLAAKSYEQYF. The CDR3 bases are TGTGCCAGCAGTTTACCCCGCGGACTAGCGGCTAAATCCTACGAGCAGTACTTC.

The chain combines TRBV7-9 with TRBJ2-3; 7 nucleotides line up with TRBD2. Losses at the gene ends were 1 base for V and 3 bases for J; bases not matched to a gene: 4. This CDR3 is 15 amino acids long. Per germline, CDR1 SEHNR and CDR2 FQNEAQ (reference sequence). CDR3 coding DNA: TGTGCCAGCAGCTTAGGATGGCGGGGGACAGATACGCAGTATTTT. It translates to CASSLGWRGTDTQYF. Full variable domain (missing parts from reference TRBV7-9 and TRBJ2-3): DTGVSQNPRHKITKRGQNVTFRCDPISEHNRLYWYRQTLGQGPEFLTYFQNEAQLEKSRLLSDRFSAERPKGSFSTLEIQRTEQGDSAMYLCASSLGWRGTDTQYFGPGTRLTVL.

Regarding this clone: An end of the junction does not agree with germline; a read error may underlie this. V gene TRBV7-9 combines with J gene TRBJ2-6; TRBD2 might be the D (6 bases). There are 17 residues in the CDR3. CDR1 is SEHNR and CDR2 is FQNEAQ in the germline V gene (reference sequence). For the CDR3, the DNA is TGTTCCAGCAGCTTACCAGTGGGGGGCTCTGGGGCCAACGTCCTGACTTTC. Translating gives CSSSLPVGGSGANVLTF.

DNA of the CDR3: TGCGCCAGCAATCGCGAAGGAGCTAACTATGGCTACACCTTC. Its translation: CASNREGANYGYTF. The chain recombines TRBV5-1 with TRBJ1-2; D not certain. The ends were cut back, 6 bases at V and 0 bases at J, with 12 bases in the middle. The CDR3 has 14 residues. Germline CDR1 reads SGHRS; CDR2 reads YFSETQ.

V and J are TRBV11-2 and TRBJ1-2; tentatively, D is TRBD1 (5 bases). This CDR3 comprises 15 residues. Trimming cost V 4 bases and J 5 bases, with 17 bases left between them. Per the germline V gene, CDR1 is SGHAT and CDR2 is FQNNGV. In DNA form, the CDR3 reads TGTGCCAGCAGCTCCTTTGCAGGGAGGAGGTATGGCTACACCTTC. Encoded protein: CASSSFAGRRYGYTF.

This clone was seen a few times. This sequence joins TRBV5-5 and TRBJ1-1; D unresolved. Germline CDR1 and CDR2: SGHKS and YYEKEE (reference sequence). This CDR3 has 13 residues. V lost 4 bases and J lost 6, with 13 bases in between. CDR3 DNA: TGTGCCAGCAGCAGCCAGGTAAACCCTGAAGCTTTCTTT. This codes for CASSSQVNPEAFF.

CDR3 sequence reads: CASSRGQAISYEQYF. The DNA of the CDR3 is TGTGCCAGTAGTCGAGGGCAGGCTATCTCCTACGAGCAGTACTTC. J is TRBJ2-7 and V is TRBV19, with a weak D call TRBD2 (5 bases). Germline CDR1 LNHDA, CDR2 SQIVND (reference sequence). The V end was cut by 5 bases, the J end by 0 bases, with 14 bases between. The CDR3 is 15 amino acids.

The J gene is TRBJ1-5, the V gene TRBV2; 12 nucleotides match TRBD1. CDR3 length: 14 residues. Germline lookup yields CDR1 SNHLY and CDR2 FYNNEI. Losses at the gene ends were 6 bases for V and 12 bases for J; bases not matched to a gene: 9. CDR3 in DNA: TGTGCCAGCAGCGCGGGGACAGGGGGCCGCCGCCAGCATTTT. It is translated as CASSAGTGGRRQHF.

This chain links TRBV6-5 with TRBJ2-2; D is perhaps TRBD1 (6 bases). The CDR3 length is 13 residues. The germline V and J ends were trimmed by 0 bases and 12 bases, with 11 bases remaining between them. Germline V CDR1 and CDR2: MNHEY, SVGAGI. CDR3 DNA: TGTGCCAGCAGTTACTCGTCAGGGGAGCAGCTGTTTTTT. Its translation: CASSYSSGEQLFF.

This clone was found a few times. The chain's CDR3 is CASSRGTSTDTQYF. Written as DNA, the CDR3 is TGCGCCAGCAGCAGGGGAACAAGCACAGATACGCAGTATTTT. V gene TRBV4-1 combines with J gene TRBJ2-3; possible D gene TRBD1, 5 bases. Germline CDR1 and CDR2: MGHRA and YSYEKL. The CDR3 is 14 residues long. V gave up 5 bases and J gave up 0 bases, with 9 bases separating them.

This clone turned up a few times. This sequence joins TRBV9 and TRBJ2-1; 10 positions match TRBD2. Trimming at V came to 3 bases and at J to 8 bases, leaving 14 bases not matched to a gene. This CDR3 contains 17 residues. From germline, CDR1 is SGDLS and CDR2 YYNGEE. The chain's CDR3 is CASSAKPGTSAGYEQFF. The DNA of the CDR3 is TGTGCCAGCAGCGCCAAGCCCGGGACTAGCGCGGGGTATGAGCAGTTCTTC.

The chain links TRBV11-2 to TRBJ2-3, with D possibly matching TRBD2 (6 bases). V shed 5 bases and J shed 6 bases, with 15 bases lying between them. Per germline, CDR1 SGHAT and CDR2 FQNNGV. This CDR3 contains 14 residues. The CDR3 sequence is CASSHPGGADTQYF. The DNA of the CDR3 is TGTGCCAGCAGCCATCCTGGCGGGGCGGATACGCAGTATTTT.

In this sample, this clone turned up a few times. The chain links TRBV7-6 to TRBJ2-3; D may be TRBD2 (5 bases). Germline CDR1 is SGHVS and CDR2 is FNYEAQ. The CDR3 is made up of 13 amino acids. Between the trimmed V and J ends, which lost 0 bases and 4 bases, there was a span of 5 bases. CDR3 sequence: CASSLASADTQYF. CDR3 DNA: TGTGCCAGCAGCTTAGCTAGCGCAGATACGCAGTATTTT.

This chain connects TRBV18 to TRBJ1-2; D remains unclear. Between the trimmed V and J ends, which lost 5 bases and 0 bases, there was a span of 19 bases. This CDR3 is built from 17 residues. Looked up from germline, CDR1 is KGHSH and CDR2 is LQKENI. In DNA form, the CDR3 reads TGTGCCAGCTCAACTACCGATTCCGTGTGGGCTAACTATGGCTACACCTTC. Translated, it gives CASSTTDSVWANYGYTF.

CDR3 in amino acids: CASSQQGVGGYTF. CDR3 in DNA: TGTGCCAGCAGCCAGCAGGGGGTGGGTGGCTACACCTTC. J is TRBJ1-2 and V is TRBV11-2, with 7 bases identical to TRBD1. The CDR3 loop spans 13 amino acids. The germline gives CDR1 SGHAT, CDR2 FQNNGV. Losses at the gene ends were 5 bases for V and 7 bases for J; bases not matched to a gene: 7.

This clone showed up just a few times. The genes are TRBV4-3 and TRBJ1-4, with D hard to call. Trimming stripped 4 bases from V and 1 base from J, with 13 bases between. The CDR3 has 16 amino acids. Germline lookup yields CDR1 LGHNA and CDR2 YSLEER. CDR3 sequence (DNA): TGCGCCAGCAGCCGATTCGGTGTTGGAACTAATGAAAAACTGTTTTTT. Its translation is CASSRFGVGTNEKLFF.

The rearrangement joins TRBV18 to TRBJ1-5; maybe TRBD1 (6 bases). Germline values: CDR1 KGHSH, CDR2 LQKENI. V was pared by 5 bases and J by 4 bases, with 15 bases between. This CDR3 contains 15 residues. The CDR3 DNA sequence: TGTGCCAGCTCAAAAACGACAGGAGTTAATCAGCCCCAGCATTTT. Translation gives CASSKTTGVNQPQHF.

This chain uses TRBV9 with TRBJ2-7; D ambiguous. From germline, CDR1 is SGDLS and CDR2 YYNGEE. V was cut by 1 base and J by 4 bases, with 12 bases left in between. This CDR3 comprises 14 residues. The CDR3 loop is CASSVTGSAYEQYF. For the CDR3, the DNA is TGTGCCAGCAGCGTAACGGGTTCAGCATACGAGCAGTACTTC.

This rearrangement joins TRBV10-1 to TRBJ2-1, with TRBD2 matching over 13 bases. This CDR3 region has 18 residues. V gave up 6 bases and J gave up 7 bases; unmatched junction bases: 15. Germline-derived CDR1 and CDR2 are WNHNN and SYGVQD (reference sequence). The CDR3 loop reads CASRGLAGRERFRNEQFF. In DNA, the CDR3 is TGCGCCAGCAGGGGACTAGCGGGACGGGAGAGGTTCAGAAATGAGCAGTTCTTC.

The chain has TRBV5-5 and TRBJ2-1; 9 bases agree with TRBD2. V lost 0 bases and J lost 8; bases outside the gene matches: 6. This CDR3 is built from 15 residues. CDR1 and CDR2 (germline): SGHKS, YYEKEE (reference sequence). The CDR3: CASSLGRGGLYEQFF. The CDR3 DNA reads TGTGCCAGCAGCTTGGGGCGGGGGGGTCTGTATGAGCAGTTCTTC.

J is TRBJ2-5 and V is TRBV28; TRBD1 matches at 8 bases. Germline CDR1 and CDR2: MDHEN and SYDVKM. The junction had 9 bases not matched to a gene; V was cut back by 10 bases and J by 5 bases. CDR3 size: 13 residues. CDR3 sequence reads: CATSRTGRETQYF. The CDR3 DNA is TGTGCCACCTCTCGGACAGGGCGCGAGACCCAGTACTTC.

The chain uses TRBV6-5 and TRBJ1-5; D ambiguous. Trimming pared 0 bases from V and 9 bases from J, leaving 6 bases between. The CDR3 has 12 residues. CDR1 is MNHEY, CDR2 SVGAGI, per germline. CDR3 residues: CASSYSARPQHF. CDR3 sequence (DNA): TGTGCCAGCAGTTACTCAGCTCGGCCCCAGCATTTT.

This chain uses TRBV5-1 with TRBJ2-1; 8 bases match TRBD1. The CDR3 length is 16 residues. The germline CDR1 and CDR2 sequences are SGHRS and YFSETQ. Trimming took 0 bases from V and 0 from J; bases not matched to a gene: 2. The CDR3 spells CASSLDTGGSYNEQFF. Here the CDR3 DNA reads TGCGCCAGCAGCTTGGATACAGGGGGCTCCTACAATGAGCAGTTCTTC.

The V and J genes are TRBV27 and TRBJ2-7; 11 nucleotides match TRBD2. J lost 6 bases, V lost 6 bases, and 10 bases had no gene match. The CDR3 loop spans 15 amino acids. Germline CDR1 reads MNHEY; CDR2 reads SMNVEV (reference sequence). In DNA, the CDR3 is TGTGCCAGCAGGATCGTAGCGGGAGGGCCCCGCGAGCAGTACTTC. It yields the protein CASRIVAGGPREQYF.

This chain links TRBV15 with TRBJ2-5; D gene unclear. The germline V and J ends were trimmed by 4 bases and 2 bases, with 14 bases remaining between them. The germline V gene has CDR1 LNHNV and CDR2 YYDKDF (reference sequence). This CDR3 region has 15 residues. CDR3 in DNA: TGTGCCACCAGCATACTTGGAGTGAGACAAGAGACCCAGTACTTC. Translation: CATSILGVRQETQYF.

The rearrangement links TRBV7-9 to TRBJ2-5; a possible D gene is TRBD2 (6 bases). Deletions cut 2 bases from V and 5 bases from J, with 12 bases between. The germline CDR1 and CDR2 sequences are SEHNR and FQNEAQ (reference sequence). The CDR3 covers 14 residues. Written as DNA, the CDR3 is TGTGCCAGCAGCTTACGGCGAAGCGGGGAGACCCAGTACTTC. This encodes CASSLRRSGETQYF.

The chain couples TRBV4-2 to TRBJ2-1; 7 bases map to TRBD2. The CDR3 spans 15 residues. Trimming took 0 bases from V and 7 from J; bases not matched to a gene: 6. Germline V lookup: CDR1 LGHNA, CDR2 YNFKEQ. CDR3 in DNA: TGTGCCAGCAGCCAAGACGGGACTATTAAAAATGAGCAGTTCTTC. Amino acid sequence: CASSQDGTIKNEQFF.